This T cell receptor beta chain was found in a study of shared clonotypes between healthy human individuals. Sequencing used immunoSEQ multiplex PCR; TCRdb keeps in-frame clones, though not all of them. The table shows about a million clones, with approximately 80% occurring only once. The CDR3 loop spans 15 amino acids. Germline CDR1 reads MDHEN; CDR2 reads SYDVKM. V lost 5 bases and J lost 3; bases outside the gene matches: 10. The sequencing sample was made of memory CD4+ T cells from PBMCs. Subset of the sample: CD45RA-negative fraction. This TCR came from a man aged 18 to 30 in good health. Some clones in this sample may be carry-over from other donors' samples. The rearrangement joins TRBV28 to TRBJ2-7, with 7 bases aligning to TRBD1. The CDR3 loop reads CASSPPSGQSYEQYF. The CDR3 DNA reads TGTGCCAGCAGTCCCCCATCGGGACAGAGCTACGAGCAGTACTTC.